This entry features one T cell receptor beta chain sequence. This sample is drawn from a study of shared T cell receptors in the human thymus. The method was immunoSEQ multiplex PCR; TCRdb's version includes in-frame clones alone and lacks a portion of them. The table has some 720,000 clones, around 87% seen once; the top ten hold 0.008% to 0.011%. This CDR3 is 16 amino acids long. Germline loops: CDR1 GTSNPN, CDR2 SVGIG (reference sequence). The V segment lost 5 bases and the J segment 2 bases; nucleotides outside the gene matches: 8. These same records also appear under a second study, on human thymus T cells. As reported in that work: Thymus specimens were resections from corrective heart surgery. Thymic and blood repertoires appeared to carry a bias in their V and J gene usage. Thymic repertoires from unrelated individuals overlapped highly, related research reported.

The sequence was obtained from a boy in the first two years of life with a congenital heart defect. The sequenced material came from thymocytes. This chain uses TRBV30 with TRBJ2-4; 11 nucleotides align to TRBD1. CDR3 loop: CAWANRDRGSKNIQYF. CDR3 DNA: TGTGCCTGGGCCAACCGGGACAGGGGGTCCAAAAACATTCAGTACTTC.